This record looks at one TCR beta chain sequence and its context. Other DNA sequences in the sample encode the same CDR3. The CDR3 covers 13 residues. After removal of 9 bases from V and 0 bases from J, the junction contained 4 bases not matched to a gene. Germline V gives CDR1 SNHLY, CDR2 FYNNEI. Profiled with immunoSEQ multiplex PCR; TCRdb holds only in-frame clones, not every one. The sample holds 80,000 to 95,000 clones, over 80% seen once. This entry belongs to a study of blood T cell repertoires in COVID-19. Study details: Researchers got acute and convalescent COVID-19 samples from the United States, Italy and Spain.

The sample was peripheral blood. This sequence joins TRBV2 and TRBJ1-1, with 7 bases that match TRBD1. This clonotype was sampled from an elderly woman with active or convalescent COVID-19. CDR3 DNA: TGTGCCAGTTCGGGACAGATGAACACTGAAGCTTTCTTT. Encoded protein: CASSGQMNTEAFF.